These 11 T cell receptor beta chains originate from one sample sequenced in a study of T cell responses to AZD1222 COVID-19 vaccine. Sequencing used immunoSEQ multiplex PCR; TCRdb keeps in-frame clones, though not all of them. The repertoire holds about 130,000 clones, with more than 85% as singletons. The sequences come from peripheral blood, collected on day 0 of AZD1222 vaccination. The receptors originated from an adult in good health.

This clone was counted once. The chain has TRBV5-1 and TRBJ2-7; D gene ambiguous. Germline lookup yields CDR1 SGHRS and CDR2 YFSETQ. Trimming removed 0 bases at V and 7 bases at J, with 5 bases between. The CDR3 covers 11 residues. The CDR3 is CASSLGDEQYF. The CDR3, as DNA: TGCGCCAGCAGCTTGGGTGATGAGCAGTACTTC.

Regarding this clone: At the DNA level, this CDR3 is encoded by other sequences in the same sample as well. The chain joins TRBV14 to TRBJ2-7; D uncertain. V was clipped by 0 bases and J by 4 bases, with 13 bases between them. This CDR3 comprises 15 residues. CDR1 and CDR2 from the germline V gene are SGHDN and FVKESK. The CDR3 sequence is CASSQDSTRTYEQYF. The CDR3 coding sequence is TGTGCCAGCAGCCAAGACTCCACTCGCACATACGAGCAGTACTTC.

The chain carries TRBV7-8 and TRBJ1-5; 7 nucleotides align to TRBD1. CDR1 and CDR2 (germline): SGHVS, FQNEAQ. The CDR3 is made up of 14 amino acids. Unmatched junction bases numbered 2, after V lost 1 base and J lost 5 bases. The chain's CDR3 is CASSLGQGDQPQHF. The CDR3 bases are TGTGCCAGCAGCTTAGGACAGGGCGATCAGCCCCAGCATTTT.

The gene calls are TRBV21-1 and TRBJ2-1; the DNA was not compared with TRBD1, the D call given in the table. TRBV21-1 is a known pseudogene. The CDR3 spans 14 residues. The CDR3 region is CASSAGQGVGEQFF. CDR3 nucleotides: TGTGCCAGCAGCGCCGGACAGGGTGTGGGTGAGCAGTTCTTC.

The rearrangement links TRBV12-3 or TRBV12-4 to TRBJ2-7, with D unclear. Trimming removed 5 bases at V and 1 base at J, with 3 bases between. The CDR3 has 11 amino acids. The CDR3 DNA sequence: TGTGCCAGCAGTCCTTCCTACGAGCAGTACTTC. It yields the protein CASSPSYEQYF.

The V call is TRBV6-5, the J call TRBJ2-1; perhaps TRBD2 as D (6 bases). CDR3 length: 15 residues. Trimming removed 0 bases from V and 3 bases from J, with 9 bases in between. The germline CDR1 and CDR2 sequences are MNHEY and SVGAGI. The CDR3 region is CASSYSEGLYNEQFF. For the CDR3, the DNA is TGTGCCAGCAGTTACTCGGAGGGTCTCTACAATGAGCAGTTCTTC.

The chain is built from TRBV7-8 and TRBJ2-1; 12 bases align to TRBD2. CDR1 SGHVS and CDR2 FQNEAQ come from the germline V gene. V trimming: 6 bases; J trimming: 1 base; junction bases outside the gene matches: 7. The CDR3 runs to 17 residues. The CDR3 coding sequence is TGTGCCAGCAGACCCAGACTAGCGGGAGAGTCCTACAATGAGCAGTTCTTC. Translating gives CASRPRLAGESYNEQFF.

The CDR3: CASSSQGIAFF. The CDR3 nucleotides are TGTGCCAGCAGTTCACAGGGCATAGCTTTCTTT. This chain connects TRBV12-3 or TRBV12-4 to TRBJ1-1, with D maybe TRBD1 (6 bases). The CDR3 runs 11 residues. Trimming removed 4 bases from V and 10 bases from J, with 10 bases in between.

Here the CDR3 DNA reads TGTGCCAGCAGGCGGAGCGGGAGAAGCTACGAGCAGTACTTC. This translates into CASRRSGRSYEQYF. This chain connects TRBV13 to TRBJ2-7; TRBD2 agrees at 8 bases. CDR1 and CDR2 from the germline V gene are PRHDT and FYEKMQ (reference sequence). The CDR3 is made up of 14 amino acids. V shed 6 bases and J 3 bases; nucleotides not matched to a gene: 7.

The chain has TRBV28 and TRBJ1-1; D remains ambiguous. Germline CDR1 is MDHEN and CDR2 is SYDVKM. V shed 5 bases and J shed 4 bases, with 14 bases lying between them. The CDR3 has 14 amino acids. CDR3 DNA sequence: TGTGCCAGCAGTGTTGGGGAGGTGGGCACTGAAGCTTTCTTT. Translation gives CASSVGEVGTEAFF.

CDR3 nucleotides: TGTGCCAGCAGCGTAGCGGGACTAGCTCGCGACGAGCAGTACTTC. Its translation is CASSVAGLARDEQYF. V usage is TRBV9 and J usage is TRBJ2-7, with 9 bases lining up with TRBD2. Per the germline V gene, CDR1 is SGDLS and CDR2 is YYNGEE. This CDR3 is built from 15 residues. Trimming cost V 0 bases and J 5 bases; bases outside gene matches: 6.